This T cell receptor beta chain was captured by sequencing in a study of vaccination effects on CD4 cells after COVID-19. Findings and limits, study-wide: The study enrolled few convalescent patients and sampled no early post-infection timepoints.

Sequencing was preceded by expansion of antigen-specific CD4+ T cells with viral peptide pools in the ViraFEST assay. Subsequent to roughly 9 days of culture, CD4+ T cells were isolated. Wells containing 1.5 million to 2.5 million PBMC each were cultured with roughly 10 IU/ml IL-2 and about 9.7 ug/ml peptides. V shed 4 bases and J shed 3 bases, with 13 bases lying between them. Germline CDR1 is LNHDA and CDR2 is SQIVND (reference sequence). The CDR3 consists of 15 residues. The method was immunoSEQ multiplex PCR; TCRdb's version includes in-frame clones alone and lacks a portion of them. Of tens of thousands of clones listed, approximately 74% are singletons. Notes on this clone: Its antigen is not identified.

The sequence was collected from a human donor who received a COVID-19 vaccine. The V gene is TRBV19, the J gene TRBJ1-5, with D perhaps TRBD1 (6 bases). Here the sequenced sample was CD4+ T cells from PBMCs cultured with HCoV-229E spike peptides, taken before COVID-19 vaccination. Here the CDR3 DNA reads TGTGCCAGTAGTAGTTCAGGGGATAACAATCAGCCCCAGCATTTT. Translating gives CASSSSGDNNQPQHF.